The 22 T cell receptor beta chains presented below share a single source sample, sequenced in a study of T cells in Graves' hyperthyroidism and ophthalmopathy. The CDR3 regions of TCR beta were amplified from RNA transcripts. RT-PCR in the first round (using the HTBI primer set) targeted the TCR CDR3. Using its own MiXCR run on the multiplex PCR reads, TCRdb lists one record per CDR3 protein. The table records 300,000 to 450,000 distinct CDR3 sequences, roughly 14% of them present only once. The sample was blood. The receptors derive from a woman aged 25 to 39 with Graves' ophthalmopathy.

This chain links TRBV4-1 with TRBJ1-3; D gene unclear. CDR1 and CDR2 (germline): MGHRA, YSYEKL. CDR3 size: 15 residues. Trimming took off 2 bases at V and 0 bases at J, with 8 bases between the two ends. The chain's CDR3 is CASSQQASSGNTIYF. In nucleotides, the CDR3 is TGCGCCAGCAGCCAACAAGCCAGCTCTGGAAACACCATATATTTT.

This clonotype was observed at least ten times. The chain combines TRBV30 with TRBJ2-3, with D possibly called TRBD1 or TRBD2 (5 bases each). V gave up 7 bases and J gave up 5 bases, with 7 bases separating them. The CDR3 totals 10 residues. Per the germline V gene, CDR1 is GTSNPN and CDR2 is SVGIG (reference sequence). The CDR3 region is CALGEDTQYF. The CDR3 nucleotides are TGTGCCTTGGGGGAAGATACGCAGTATTTT.

This clonotype was observed at least ten times. This chain connects TRBV11-2 to TRBJ1-5; D is possibly TRBD1 (5 bases). Germline CDR1 SGHAT, CDR2 FQNNGV. Trimming stripped 1 base from V and 0 bases from J, with 10 bases between. The CDR3 sequence is 16 residues long. The CDR3 sequence: CASSLGGLNSNQPQHF. CDR3 in DNA: TGTGCCAGCAGCTTAGGGGGACTGAATAGCAATCAGCCCCAGCATTTT. Full variable domain (rest looked up from reference TRBV11-2 and TRBJ1-5): EAGVAQSPRYKIIEKRQSVAFWCNPISGHATLYWYQQILGQGPKLLIQFQNNGVVDDSQLPKDRFSAERLKGVDSTLKIQPAKLEDSAVYLCASSLGGLNSNQPQHFGDGTRLSIL.

The chain carries TRBV30 and TRBJ1-3; 9 bases map to TRBD1. Germline CDR1 reads GTSNPN; CDR2 reads SVGIG (reference sequence). The CDR3 covers 13 residues. The CDR3 spells CGCYRGLGNTIYF. CDR3 bases: TGTGGCTGCTACAGGGGGCTTGGAAACACCATATATTTT. Complete variable domain (other parts from reference TRBV30 and TRBJ1-3): SQTIHQWPATLVQPVGSPLSLECTVEGTSNPNLYWYRQAAGRGLQLLFYSVGIGQISSEVPQNLSASRPQDRQFILSSKKLLLSDSGFYLCGCYRGLGNTIYFGEGSWLTVV.

This clonotype was recorded at least ten times. This chain links TRBV28 with TRBJ1-4, with D perhaps matching TRBD1 (5 bases). Trimming removed 7 bases at V and 6 bases at J, with 18 bases between. CDR1 is MDHEN and CDR2 is SYDVKM in the germline V gene. There are 15 residues in the CDR3. The CDR3 spells CASITKGRKYEKLFF. CDR3 nucleotide sequence: TGTGCCAGCATCACTAAGGGGCGAAAGTATGAAAAACTGTTTTTT.

The table lists this clonotype with many counts. This rearrangement joins TRBV7-9 to TRBJ1-1; TRBD1 is a possible D gene (5 bases). The V end was cut by 5 bases, the J end by 4 bases, with 17 bases between. This CDR3 spans 15 amino acids. CDR1 and CDR2 from the germline V gene are SEHNR and FQNEAQ (reference sequence). The CDR3 region is CASSGSLGRGTEAFF. CDR3 in DNA: TGTGCCAGCAGCGGCTCTTTGGGACGGGGCACTGAAGCTTTCTTT.

The V call is TRBV27, the J call TRBJ1-1; D might be TRBD1 (5 bases). This CDR3 is 15 amino acids long. Germline V gene sequence: CDR1 MNHEY, CDR2 SMNVEV (reference sequence). Trimming took 1 base from V and 1 from J, leaving 10 bases between them. This chain's CDR3 is CASSLWSRENTEAFF. The CDR3 nucleotides are TGTGCCAGCAGTTTATGGAGCAGGGAGAACACTGAAGCTTTCTTT.

This clonotype was seen repeatedly, ten times or more. The V call is TRBV29-1, the J call TRBJ1-2; D uncertain. There are 12 residues in the CDR3. Germline values: CDR1 SQVTM, CDR2 ANQGSEA. With 7 bases removed from V and 4 bases from J, the gap between germline ends came to 13 bases. DNA for the CDR3: TGCAGCGGGAGGTGGAGTAGCTATGGCTACACCTTC. Protein product: CSGRWSSYGYTF.

The gene calls are TRBV13 and TRBJ1-4, with D maybe TRBD1 (5 bases). CDR1 and CDR2 from the germline V gene are PRHDT and FYEKMQ (reference sequence). The CDR3 totals 14 residues. V was cut by 2 bases and J by 6 bases, with 10 bases left in between. CDR3 protein: CASSLRTIDEKLFF. CDR3 DNA sequence: TGTGCCAGCAGCTTAAGGACAATAGATGAAAAACTGTTTTTT.

This rearrangement joins TRBV7-8 to TRBJ2-5, with D tentatively TRBD1 or TRBD2 (5 bases each). Deletions cut 4 bases from V and 5 bases from J, with 17 bases between. The CDR3 is 15 amino acids. CDR1 is SGHVS and CDR2 is FQNEAQ in the germline V gene. The CDR3 is CASSSTDYMEETQYF. In DNA, the CDR3 is TGTGCCAGCAGCTCGACAGACTACATGGAGGAGACCCAGTACTTC.

This clonotype was observed many times. V usage is TRBV3-1 and J usage is TRBJ2-7; TRBD1 might be the D (5 bases). V lost 0 bases and J lost 7, with 16 bases in between. Germline V CDR1 and CDR2: LGHDT, YNNKEL (reference sequence). The CDR3 extends over 15 amino acids. CDR3 coding DNA: TGTGCCAGCAGCCAAGAGTCCGCCAGGGTCCAGGAGCAGTACTTC. Its protein product is CASSQESARVQEQYF.

The table lists this clonotype with many counts. The chain uses TRBV5-8 and TRBJ2-1, with 7 bases lining up with TRBD1. The CDR3 totals 16 residues. J gave up 3 bases and V 3 bases, and 9 bases lay outside the gene matches. Germline CDR1 and CDR2: SGHTS and YDEGEE. The CDR3, as DNA: TGTGCCAGCAGCTCACAGGGGCAGATTTTCTACAATGAGCAGTTCTTC. It is translated as CASSSQGQIFYNEQFF.

There are many counts of this clonotype. The rearrangement links TRBV13 to TRBJ2-7; the D gene is possibly TRBD2 (6 bases). The CDR3 has 17 amino acids. Germline V gene sequence: CDR1 PRHDT, CDR2 FYEKMQ (reference sequence). Trimming removed 5 bases from V and 2 bases from J, with 22 bases in between. This CDR3 reads CASSPPGVDRFTYEQYF. The CDR3 nucleotides are TGTGCCAGCAGCCCCCCGGGGGTAGACCGATTTACCTACGAGCAGTACTTC.

This clonotype was recorded many times. This chain connects TRBV7-2 to TRBJ2-7, with no clear D. CDR1 and CDR2 from the germline V gene are SGHTA and FQGNSA. Trimming took 5 bases from V and 6 from J, leaving 14 bases between them. The CDR3 length is 13 residues. The CDR3 region is CASSISRRFEQYF. The DNA for the CDR3 is TGTGCCAGCAGCATCTCCCGCCGCTTCGAGCAGTACTTC.

This clonotype was seen repeatedly, ten times or more. The genes are TRBV5-5 and TRBJ2-2; D perhaps matches TRBD2 (5 bases). CDR3 length equals 15 residues. The germline gives CDR1 SGHKS, CDR2 YYEKEE (reference sequence). V was pared by 1 base and J by 4 bases, with 11 bases between. The CDR3 coding sequence is TGTGCCAGCAGCTTGCGGGGTTTTGTCACCGGGGAGCTGTTTTTT. It yields the protein CASSLRGFVTGELFF.

This clonotype was detected ten times or more. The chain is built from TRBV27 and TRBJ1-2; D is uncertain. This CDR3 region has 13 residues. Trimming cost V 5 bases and J 0 bases, with 7 bases left between them. Germline CDR1 is MNHEY and CDR2 is SMNVEV (reference sequence). The CDR3 sequence: CASSPTPNYGYTF. The DNA for the CDR3 is TGTGCCAGCAGTCCGACACCTAACTATGGCTACACCTTC.

This clonotype was counted ten times or more. The V call is TRBV11-2, the J call TRBJ2-7; TRBD1 agrees at 7 bases. The CDR3 contains 14 residues. CDR1 SGHAT and CDR2 FQNNGV come from the germline V gene. J was trimmed by 5 bases and V by 2 bases; bases with no gene match: 6. In DNA form, the CDR3 reads TGTGCCAGCAGCTTAACGACAGGGATCGACGAGCAGTACTTC. Encoded protein: CASSLTTGIDEQYF.

This clonotype was observed a few times. CDR3 in DNA: TGTGCCACCAGTGGCGACAGGGGACAGCTCAATCAGCCCCAGCATTTT. Its protein product is CATSGDRGQLNQPQHF. The genes are TRBV24-1 and TRBJ1-5; TRBD1 matches 8 bases. CDR1 and CDR2 from the germline V gene are KGHDR and SFDVKD. The trim removed 5 bases at V and 3 bases at J, leaving 8 bases unmatched. The CDR3 totals 16 residues.

Concerning this clonotype itself: A much larger clone lies a single base off, so this may be a read error. The V call is TRBV13, the J call TRBJ2-2; the match to TRBD1 covers 11 bases. Germline V gene sequence: CDR1 PRHDT, CDR2 FYEKMQ (reference sequence). V trimming: 5 bases; J trimming: 5 bases; junction bases outside the gene matches: 4. This CDR3 contains 15 residues. The CDR3 DNA reads as TGTGCCAGCAGCGTCGGGACAGGGGGAACCGGGGAGCTGTTTTTT. Amino acid sequence: CASSVGTGGTGELFF. The variable domain in full, with the rest retrieved from reference TRBV13 and TRBJ2-2, is AAGVIQSPRHLIKEKRETATLKCYPIPRHDTVYWYQQGPGQDPQFLISFYEKMQSDKGSIPDRFSAQQFSDYHSELNMSSLELGDSALYFCASSVGTGGTGELFFGEGSRLTVL.

CDR3 protein: CSARFAEETQYF. In DNA, the CDR3 is TGCAGTGCTAGGTTCGCCGAGGAGACCCAGTACTTC. The gene calls are TRBV20-1 and TRBJ2-5; D gene uncertain. Trimming stripped 3 bases from V and 5 bases from J, with 10 bases between. CDR1 is DFQATT, CDR2 SNEGSKA, per germline (reference sequence). The CDR3 spans 12 residues.

This clonotype was counted at least ten times. This chain links TRBV11-2 with TRBJ1-5, with a weak D call TRBD1 (5 bases). Germline loops: CDR1 SGHAT, CDR2 FQNNGV. Trimming pared 3 bases from V and 8 bases from J, leaving 17 bases between. The CDR3 extends over 15 amino acids. CDR3 region: CASSFGAGSREPQHF. Here the CDR3 DNA reads TGTGCCAGCAGCTTTGGGGCAGGGAGTAGAGAGCCCCAGCATTTT.

This clonotype has at least ten counts. In DNA, the CDR3 is TGTGCCAGCAGACGGACTAGCGGCTACAATGAGCAGTTCTTC. This encodes CASRRTSGYNEQFF. The chain uses TRBV6-2 or TRBV6-3 and TRBJ2-1; 10 nucleotides line up with TRBD2. CDR1 is MNHEY, CDR2 SVGEGT, per germline. The junction had 2 bases not matched to a gene; V was cut back by 6 bases and J by 3 bases. The CDR3 length is 14 residues.